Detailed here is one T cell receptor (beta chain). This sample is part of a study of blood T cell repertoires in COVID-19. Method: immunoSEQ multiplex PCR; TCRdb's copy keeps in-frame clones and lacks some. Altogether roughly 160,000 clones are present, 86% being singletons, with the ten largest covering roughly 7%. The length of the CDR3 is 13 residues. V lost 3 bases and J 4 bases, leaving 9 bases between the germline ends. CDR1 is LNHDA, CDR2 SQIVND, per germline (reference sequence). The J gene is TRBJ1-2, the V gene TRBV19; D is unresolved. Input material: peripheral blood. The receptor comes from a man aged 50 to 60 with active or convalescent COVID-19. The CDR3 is CASSIGDIYGYTF. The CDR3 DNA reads TGTGCCAGTAGTATCGGGGATATCTATGGCTACACCTTC. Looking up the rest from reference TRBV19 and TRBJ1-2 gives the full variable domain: DGGITQSPKYLFRKEGQNVTLSCEQNLNHDAMYWYRQDPGQGLRLIYYSQIVNDFQKGDIAEGYSVSREKKESFPLTVTSAQKNPTAFYLCASSIGDIYGYTFGSGTRLTVV.